The following is a TCR beta chain sequence with its context. Its antigen is still unknown. This entry is derived from a study of T-cell reconstitution after alpha-beta-depleted transplantation in children. Unique molecular identifiers featured in how the TCRbeta library was prepared. TCRdb redid the calling of the PCR reads with MiXCR, one entry per CDR3 protein. Of around 700,000 distinct CDR3 sequences detected, around 13% appear once; the ten largest clones hold 0.75% to 0.85%. CDR3 length: 14 amino acids. V lost 3 bases to trimming and J lost 5 bases, with 10 bases between them. CDR1 is LGHNT and CDR2 is FRNRAP in the germline V gene. Overall study findings and caveats: Most T-cell counts and diversity one year after the transplant came from T cells that were newly produced.

The TCR sequence derives from a girl aged 2-15 years with congenital amegakaryocytic thrombocytopenia, due to receive a stem cell transplant. Sequencing used PBMCs, obtained before TCRalphabeta/CD19-depleted stem cell transplant. This sequence joins TRBV12-5 and TRBJ1-4, with unresolved D. CDR3 residues: CASGLSALNEKLFF. CDR3 nucleotides: TGTGCTAGTGGTTTATCGGCCTTAAATGAAAAACTGTTTTTT.